The next 5 T cell receptor beta chains were all read from a single sample in a study of blood T cells in healthy people across ages. The authors ran a second PCR of 7 to 11 cycles using a sample-barcoded 5' primer and a J-beta primer mix. TCRdb called the 5' RACE reads again in MiXCR, with one record for every CDR3 protein. In the table there are approximately 940,000 distinct CDR3 sequences, 48% of which are singletons. Sequenced input: blood. Source of these receptors: a man aged 30 to 45 in good health.

This clonotype has ten or more counts. The chain uses TRBV6-5 and TRBJ2-3; TRBD2 matches at 10 bases. V was clipped by 5 bases and J by 4 bases; unmatched bases: 6. CDR3 length: 15 residues. CDR1 is MNHEY and CDR2 is SVGAGI in the germline V gene. The CDR3 sequence: CASSRIAGGPDTQYF. In DNA, the CDR3 is TGTGCCAGCAGTCGTATAGCGGGGGGTCCAGATACGCAGTATTTT.

This clonotype was detected a few times. This rearrangement joins TRBV20-1 to TRBJ2-5; 7 nucleotides match TRBD1. The DNA end lines up better with TRBJ2-7; the J call may be wrong. Per germline, CDR1 DFQATT and CDR2 SNEGSKA (reference sequence). The CDR3 has 13 amino acids. The CDR3 is CSASRTGAYEQYF. The CDR3 DNA reads as TGCAGTGCTTCCAGGACAGGCGCCTACGAGCAGTACTTC.

The chain has TRBV11-2 and TRBJ2-1; 7 bases match TRBD1. The trim removed 1 base at V and 4 bases at J, leaving 4 bases unmatched. Germline V lookup: CDR1 SGHAT, CDR2 FQNNGV. The CDR3 extends over 15 amino acids. The CDR3 protein is CASSLGDRVYNEQFF. CDR3 sequence (DNA): TGTGCCAGCAGCTTAGGAGACAGGGTTTACAATGAGCAGTTCTTC.

This clonotype was detected only a few times. This CDR3 reads CASSLSGRASNEQFF. DNA for the CDR3: TGTGCCAGCAGTTTATCGGGCAGGGCGAGCAATGAGCAGTTCTTC. The chain combines TRBV27 with TRBJ2-1, with a weak D call TRBD1 (5 bases). Trimming removed 0 bases from V and 6 bases from J, with 12 bases in between. The germline CDR1 and CDR2 sequences are MNHEY and SMNVEV (reference sequence). The CDR3 is 15 residues long.

This clonotype was picked up a small number of times. V and J are TRBV5-1 and TRBJ2-3, with TRBD2 identical over 8 bases. V trimming: 0 bases; J trimming: 0 bases; junction bases outside the gene matches: 3. Germline V CDR1 and CDR2: SGHRS, YFSETQ. The CDR3 is 16 residues long. CDR3 in amino acids: CASSLELAGSTDTQYF. The CDR3, as DNA: TGCGCCAGCAGCTTGGAATTAGCGGGGAGCACAGATACGCAGTATTTT. Together with reference TRBV5-1 and TRBJ2-3, the CDR3 gives the full variable domain: KAGVTQTPRYLIKTRGQQVTLSCSPISGHRSVSWYQQTPGQGLQFLFEYFSETQRNKGNFPGRFSGRQFSNSRSEMNVSTLELGDSALYLCASSLELAGSTDTQYFGPGTRLTVL.